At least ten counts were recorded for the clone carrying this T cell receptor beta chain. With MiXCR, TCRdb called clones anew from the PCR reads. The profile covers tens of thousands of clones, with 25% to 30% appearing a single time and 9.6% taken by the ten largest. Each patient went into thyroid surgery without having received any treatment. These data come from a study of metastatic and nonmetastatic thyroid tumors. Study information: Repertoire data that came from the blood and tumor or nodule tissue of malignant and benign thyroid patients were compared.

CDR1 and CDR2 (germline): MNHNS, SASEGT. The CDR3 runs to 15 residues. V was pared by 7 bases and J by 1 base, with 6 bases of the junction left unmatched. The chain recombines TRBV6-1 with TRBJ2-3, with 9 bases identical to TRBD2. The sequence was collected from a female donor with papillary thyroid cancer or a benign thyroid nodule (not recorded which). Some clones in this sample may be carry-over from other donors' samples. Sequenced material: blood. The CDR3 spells CASMRGGPRTDTQYF. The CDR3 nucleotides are TGTGCCAGCATGCGGGGGGGACCGCGCACAGATACGCAGTATTTT.